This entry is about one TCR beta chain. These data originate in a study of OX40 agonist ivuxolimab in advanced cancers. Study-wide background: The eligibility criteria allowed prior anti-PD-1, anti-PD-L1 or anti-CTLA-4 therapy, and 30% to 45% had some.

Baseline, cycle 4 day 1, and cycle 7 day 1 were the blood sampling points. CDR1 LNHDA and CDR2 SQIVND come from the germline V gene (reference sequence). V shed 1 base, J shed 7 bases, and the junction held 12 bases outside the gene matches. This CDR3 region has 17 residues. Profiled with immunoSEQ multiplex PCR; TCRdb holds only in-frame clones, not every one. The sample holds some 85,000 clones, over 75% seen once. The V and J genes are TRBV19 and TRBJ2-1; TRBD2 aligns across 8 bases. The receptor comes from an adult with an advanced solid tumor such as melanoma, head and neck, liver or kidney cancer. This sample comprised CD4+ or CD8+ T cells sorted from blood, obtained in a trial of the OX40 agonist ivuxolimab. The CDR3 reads CASSIAPLKREKNEQFF. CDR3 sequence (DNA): TGTGCCAGTAGTATAGCCCCCTTAAAGCGGGAGAAGAATGAGCAGTTCTTC.